The entry that follows covers one TCR beta chain sequence. Its antigen is still unknown. This record belongs to a study of vaccination and CD4 T cells after COVID-19. Stated treatment: roughly ten-day PBMC culture with coronavirus spike peptide pools or control peptides (ViraFEST assay). Germline V gives CDR1 LGHDT, CDR2 YNNKEL (reference sequence). V lost 1 base to trimming and J lost 9 bases, with 13 bases between them. There are 13 residues in the CDR3. Study-level results: Going from approximately 21 to 38, median SARS-CoV-2-reactive clonotypes did not rise significantly.

Oncomine TCR Beta short-read sequencing was applied to DNA from cultured CD4+ T cells. TCRdb used MiXCR to reprocess the PCR reads, holding one entry per CDR3 protein. The data show approximately 12,000 distinct CDR3 sequences, with roughly 60% seen just once and more than 7% held by the top ten. This sequence joins TRBV3-1 and TRBJ2-7, with no clear D. The sequencing sample was made of CD4+ T cells from blood, cultured in vitro. The clonotype originates from a human donor who had recovered from COVID-19. CDR3 protein: CASSQGHESVQYF. The CDR3 DNA follows: TGTGCCAGCAGCCAAGGACACGAAAGTGTGCAGTACTTC.